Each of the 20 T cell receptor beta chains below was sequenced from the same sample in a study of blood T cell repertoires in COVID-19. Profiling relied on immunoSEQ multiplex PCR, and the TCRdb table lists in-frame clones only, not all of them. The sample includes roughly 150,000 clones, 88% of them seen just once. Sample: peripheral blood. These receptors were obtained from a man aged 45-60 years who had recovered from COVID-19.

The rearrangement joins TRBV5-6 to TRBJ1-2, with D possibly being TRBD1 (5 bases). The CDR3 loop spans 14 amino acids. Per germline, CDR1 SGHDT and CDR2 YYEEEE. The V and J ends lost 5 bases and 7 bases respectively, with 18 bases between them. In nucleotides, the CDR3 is TGTGCCAGCAGGAAGGGATCAGGGAATGGTGGCTACACCTTC. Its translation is CASRKGSGNGGYTF.

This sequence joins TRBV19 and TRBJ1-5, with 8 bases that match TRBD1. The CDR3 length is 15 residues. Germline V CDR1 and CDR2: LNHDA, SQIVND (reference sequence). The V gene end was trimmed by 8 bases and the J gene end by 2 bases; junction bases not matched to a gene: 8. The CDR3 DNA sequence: TGTGCCAGTTGCGGCAGGGGGCCCGGCAATCAGCCCCAGCATTTT. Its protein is CASCGRGPGNQPQHF.

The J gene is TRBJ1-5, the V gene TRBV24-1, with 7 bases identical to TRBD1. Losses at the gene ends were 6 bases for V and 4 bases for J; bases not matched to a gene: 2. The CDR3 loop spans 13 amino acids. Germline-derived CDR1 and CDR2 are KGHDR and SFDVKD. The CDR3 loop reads CATSRDSNQPQHF. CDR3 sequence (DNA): TGTGCCACCAGTAGGGACAGTAATCAGCCCCAGCATTTT.

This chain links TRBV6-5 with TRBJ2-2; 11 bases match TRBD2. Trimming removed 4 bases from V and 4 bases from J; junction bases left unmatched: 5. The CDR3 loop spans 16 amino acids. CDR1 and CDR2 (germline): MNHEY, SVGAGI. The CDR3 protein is CASSSLAGVSTGELFF. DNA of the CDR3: TGTGCCAGCAGTTCACTAGCGGGGGTGAGCACCGGGGAGCTGTTTTTT.

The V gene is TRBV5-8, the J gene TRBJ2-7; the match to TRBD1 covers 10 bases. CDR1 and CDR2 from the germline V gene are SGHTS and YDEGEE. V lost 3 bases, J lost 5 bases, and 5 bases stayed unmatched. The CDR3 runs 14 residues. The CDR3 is CASSYGQGGDEQYF. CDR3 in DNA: TGTGCCAGCAGCTATGGACAGGGGGGCGACGAGCAGTACTTC. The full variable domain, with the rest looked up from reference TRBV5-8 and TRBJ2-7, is EAGVTQSPTHLIKTRGQQATLRCSPISGHTSVYWYQQALGLGLQFLLWYDEGEERNRGNFPPRFSGRQFPNYSSELNVNALELEDSALYLCASSYGQGGDEQYFGPGTRLTVT.

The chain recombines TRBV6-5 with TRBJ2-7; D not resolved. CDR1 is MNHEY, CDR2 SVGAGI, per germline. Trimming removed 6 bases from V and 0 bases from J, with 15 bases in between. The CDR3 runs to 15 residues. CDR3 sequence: CASRRPGSSSYEQYF. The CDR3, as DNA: TGTGCCAGCAGACGCCCCGGGTCGAGCTCCTACGAGCAGTACTTC.

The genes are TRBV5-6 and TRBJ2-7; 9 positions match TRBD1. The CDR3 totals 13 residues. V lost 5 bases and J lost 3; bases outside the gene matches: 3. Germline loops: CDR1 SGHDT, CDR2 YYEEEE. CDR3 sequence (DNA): TGTGCCAGCAGGAGGACAGGGGTCTACGAGCAGTACTTC. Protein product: CASRRTGVYEQYF.

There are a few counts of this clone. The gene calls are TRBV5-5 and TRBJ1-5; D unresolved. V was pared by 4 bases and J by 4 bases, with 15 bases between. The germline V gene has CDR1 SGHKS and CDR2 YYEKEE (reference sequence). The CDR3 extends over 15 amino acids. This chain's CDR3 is CASSISGSGNQPQHF. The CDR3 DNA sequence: TGTGCCAGCAGCATCTCGGGGTCGGGAAATCAGCCCCAGCATTTT. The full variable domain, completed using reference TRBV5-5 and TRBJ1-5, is DAGVTQSPTHLIKTRGQQVTLRCSPISGHKSVSWYQQVLGQGPQFIFQYYEKEERGRGNFPDRFSARQFPNYSSELNVNALLLGDSALYLCASSISGSGNQPQHFGDGTRLSIL.

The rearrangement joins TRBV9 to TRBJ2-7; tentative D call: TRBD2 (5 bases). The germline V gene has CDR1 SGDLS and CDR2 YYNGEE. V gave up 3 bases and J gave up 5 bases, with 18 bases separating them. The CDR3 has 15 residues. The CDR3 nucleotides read TGTGCCAGCAGCGAGAGGGTAAGTCTCCACGACGAGCAGTACTTC. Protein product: CASSERVSLHDEQYF.

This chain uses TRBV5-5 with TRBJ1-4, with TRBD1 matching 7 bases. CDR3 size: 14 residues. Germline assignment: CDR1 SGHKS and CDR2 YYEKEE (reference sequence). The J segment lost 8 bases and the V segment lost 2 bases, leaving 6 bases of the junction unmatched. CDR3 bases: TGTGCCAGCAGCTTATTAGCAGGGGGGGAAAAACTGTTTTTT. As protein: CASSLLAGGEKLFF.

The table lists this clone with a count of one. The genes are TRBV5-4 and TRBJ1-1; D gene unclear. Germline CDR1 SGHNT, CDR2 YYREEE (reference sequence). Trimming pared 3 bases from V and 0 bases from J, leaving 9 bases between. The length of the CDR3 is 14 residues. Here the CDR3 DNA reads TGTGCCAGCAGCTCCTATCCCGTGAACACTGAAGCTTTCTTT. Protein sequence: CASSSYPVNTEAFF.

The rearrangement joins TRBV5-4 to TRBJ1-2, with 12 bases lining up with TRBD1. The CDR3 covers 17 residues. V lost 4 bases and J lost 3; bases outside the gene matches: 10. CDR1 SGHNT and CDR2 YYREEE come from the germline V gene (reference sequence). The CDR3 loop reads CASSPGTGGVSDYGYTF. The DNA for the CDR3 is TGTGCCAGCAGCCCGGGGACAGGGGGCGTCTCTGACTATGGCTACACCTTC. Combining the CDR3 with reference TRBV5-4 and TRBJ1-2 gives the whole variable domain ETGVTQSPTHLIKTRGQQVTLRCSSQSGHNTVSWYQQALGQGPQFIFQYYREEENGRGNFPPRFSGLQFPNYSSELNVNALELDDSALYLCASSPGTGGVSDYGYTFGSGTRLTVV.

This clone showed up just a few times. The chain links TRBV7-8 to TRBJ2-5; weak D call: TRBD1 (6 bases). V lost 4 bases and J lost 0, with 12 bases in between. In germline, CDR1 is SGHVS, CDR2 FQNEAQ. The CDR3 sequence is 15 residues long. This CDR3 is CASSWTAVYQETQYF. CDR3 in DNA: TGTGCCAGCAGCTGGACAGCCGTGTACCAAGAGACCCAGTACTTC.

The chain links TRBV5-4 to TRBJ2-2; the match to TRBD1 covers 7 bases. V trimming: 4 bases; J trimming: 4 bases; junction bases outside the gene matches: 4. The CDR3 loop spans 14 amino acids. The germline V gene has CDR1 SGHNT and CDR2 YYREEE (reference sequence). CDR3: CASSPGGITGELFF. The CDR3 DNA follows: TGTGCCAGCAGCCCAGGGGGAATCACCGGGGAGCTGTTTTTT. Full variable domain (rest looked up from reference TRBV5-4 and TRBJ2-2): ETGVTQSPTHLIKTRGQQVTLRCSSQSGHNTVSWYQQALGQGPQFIFQYYREEENGRGNFPPRFSGLQFPNYSSELNVNALELDDSALYLCASSPGGITGELFFGEGSRLTVL.

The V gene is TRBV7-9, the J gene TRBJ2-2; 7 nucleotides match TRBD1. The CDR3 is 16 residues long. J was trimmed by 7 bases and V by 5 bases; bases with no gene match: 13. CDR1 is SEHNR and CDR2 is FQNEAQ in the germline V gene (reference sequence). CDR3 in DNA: TGTGCCAGCAGCAAAGGACGACAGGGTGCAAGCGGGGAGCTGTTTTTT. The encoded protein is CASSKGRQGASGELFF. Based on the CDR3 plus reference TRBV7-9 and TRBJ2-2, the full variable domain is DTGVSQNPRHKITKRGQNVTFRCDPISEHNRLYWYRQTLGQGPEFLTYFQNEAQLEKSRLLSDRFSAERPKGSFSTLEIQRTEQGDSAMYLCASSKGRQGASGELFFGEGSRLTVL.

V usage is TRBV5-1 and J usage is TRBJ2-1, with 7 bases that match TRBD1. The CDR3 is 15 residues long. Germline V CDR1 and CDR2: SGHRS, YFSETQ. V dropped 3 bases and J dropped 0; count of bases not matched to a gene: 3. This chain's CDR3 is CASSSGTASYNEQFF. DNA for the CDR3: TGCGCCAGCAGCTCGGGGACAGCCTCCTACAATGAGCAGTTCTTC.

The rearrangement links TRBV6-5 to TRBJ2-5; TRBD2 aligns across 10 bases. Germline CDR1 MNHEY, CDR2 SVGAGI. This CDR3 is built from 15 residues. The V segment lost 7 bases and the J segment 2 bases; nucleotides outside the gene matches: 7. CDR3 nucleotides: TGTGCCAGCACCCCAAGCGGGGGGGCTCAAGAGACCCAGTACTTC. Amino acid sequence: CASTPSGGAQETQYF.

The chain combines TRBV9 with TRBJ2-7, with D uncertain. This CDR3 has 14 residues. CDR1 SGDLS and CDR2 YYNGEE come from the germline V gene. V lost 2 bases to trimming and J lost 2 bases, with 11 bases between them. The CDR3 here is CASSVNDIAYEQYF. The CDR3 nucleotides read TGTGCCAGCAGCGTCAACGACATCGCCTACGAGCAGTACTTC.

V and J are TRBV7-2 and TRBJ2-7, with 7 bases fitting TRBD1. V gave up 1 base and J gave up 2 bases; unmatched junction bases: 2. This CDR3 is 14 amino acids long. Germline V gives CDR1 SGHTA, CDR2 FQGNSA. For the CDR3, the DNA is TGTGCCAGCAGCTTAGGTCAGGGGGCCTACGAGCAGTACTTC. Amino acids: CASSLGQGAYEQYF.

CDR3 DNA sequence: TGTGCCAGCACCGAACCTCGGCGGCACGAGCAGTACTTC. It codes for CASTEPRRHEQYF. This rearrangement joins TRBV28 to TRBJ2-7; D gene unclear. The CDR3 is 13 residues long. The V gene lost 7 bases and the J gene lost 5 bases, with 15 bases spanning the gap. Germline assignment: CDR1 MDHEN and CDR2 SYDVKM.